The rows below give T cell receptor beta chains drawn from one sample of a study of blood T cell repertoires in COVID-19. Sequencing used immunoSEQ multiplex PCR; TCRdb keeps in-frame clones, though not all of them. The sample holds 200,000 to 250,000 clones, 75% to 85% seen once. The sequencing input was peripheral blood. Every receptor here comes from a man between 50 and 59 years old with COVID-19, enrolled during active disease. Each CDR3 is given with its conserved first and last residue. D genes are given only for firm matches. Not all rows give a size; the values are once, few, many and, for expanded clones, a class.

J,D,V,size,DNA,CDR3
TRBJ1-1,TRBD1,TRBV2,-,TGTGCCAGCAGCCTACAGGGGAGGAACACTGAAGCTTTCTTT,CASSLQGRNTEAFF
TRBJ1-1,TRBD1,TRBV25-1,-,TGTGCCAGCAGTGAAACGGGGGACAGGTTGAGCACTGAAGCTTTCTTT,CASSETGDRLSTEAFF
TRBJ2-1,TRBD1,TRBV7-3,-,TGTGCCAGCAGCTTAGGGACAGGCAATGAGCAGTTCTTC,CASSLGTGNEQFF
TRBJ2-2,TRBD2,TRBV27,-,TGTGCCAGCAGCCAAATCTCACTAGCGGGGGCCAACACCGGGGAGCTGTTTTTT,CASSQISLAGANTGELFF
TRBJ2-5,-,TRBV15,-,TGTGCCACCCATAAACAGGACCAAGAGACCCAGTACTTC,CATHKQDQETQYF
TRBJ1-2,-,TRBV19,many,TGTGCCAGTAGTTGGGCTGGGCCTTATGGCTACACCTTC,CASSWAGPYGYTF
TRBJ1-1,TRBD1,TRBV7-9,-,TGTGCCAGCAGCTTATCAGGGGGCGACACTGAAGCTTTCTTT,CASSLSGGDTEAFF
TRBJ2-2,TRBD2,TRBV5-4,-,TGTGCCAGCAGCTTGGTAGCGGGCTCGAACACCGGGGAGCTGTTTTTT,CASSLVAGSNTGELFF
TRBJ2-7,TRBD2,TRBV10-1,once,TGCGCCAGCAGTAGCGGGGGGGCCTACGAGCAGTACTTC,CASSSGGAYEQYF
TRBJ2-7,-,TRBV4-2,-,TGTGCCAGCAGCCAAGAGGGAGACCGAGCCACCCACGAGCAGTACTTC,CASSQEGDRATHEQYF
TRBJ1-4,TRBD1,TRBV29-1,-,TGCAGCACGACCGGGACAGGGACGGAAAAACTGTTTTTT,CSTTGTGTEKLFF
TRBJ2-7,-,TRBV7-9,once,TGTGCCAGCAGCTTAGAGGGGGGGCAGAACGAGCAGTACTTC,CASSLEGGQNEQYF
TRBJ1-2,-,TRBV6-5,-,TGTGCCAGCAGTTTCGGGTCCTATGGCTACACCTTC,CASSFGSYGYTF
TRBJ1-2,-,TRBV4-3,-,TGCGCCAGCAGCCAGGGGATAAGAGGGGGCTACACCTTC,CASSQGIRGGYTF
TRBJ2-7,TRBD1,TRBV3-1/TRBV3-2,few,TGTGCCAGCAGCCAAGCCCGGACAGGGGGAGTGGACGAGCAGTACTTC,CASSQARTGGVDEQYF
TRBJ2-3,TRBD2,TRBV5-1,-,TGCGCCAGCAGCTTACTAGCGGGGGGAAGCACAGATACGCAGTATTTT,CASSLLAGGSTDTQYF
TRBJ2-1,-,TRBV29-1,-,TGCAGCGTTGGAAGAGGTAACAATGAGCAGTTCTTC,CSVGRGNNEQFF
TRBJ2-3,TRBD2,TRBV5-4,-,TGTGCCAGCAGCACATGGACTAGCCGCACAGATACGCAGTATTTT,CASSTWTSRTDTQYF
TRBJ2-1,-,TRBV7-2,-,TGTGCCAGCAGCTTTAGTCTGGTGGGGGCCGGTGAGCAGTTCTTC,CASSFSLVGAGEQFF
TRBJ2-7,-,TRBV28,-,TGTGCCAGCAGTTTTGGGCTAGCGACTTACTCCTACGAGCAGTACTTC,CASSFGLATYSYEQYF
TRBJ1-1,TRBD1,TRBV11-3,-,TGTGCCAGCAGCTCGACAGGGTGGACTGAAGCTTTCTTT,CASSSTGWTEAFF
TRBJ1-6,TRBD1,TRBV6-5,-,TGTGCCAGCAGTTACTATTTCGACAGGGAACAAGCACCCCTCCACTTT,CASSYYFDREQAPLHF
TRBJ1-2,-,TRBV30,few,TGTGCCTGGAGTGTAACAACCGACTATGGCTACACCTTC,CAWSVTTDYGYTF
TRBJ2-5,-,TRBV5-1,-,TGCGCCAGCAGCCAATCAGGGTCGGGCGAGACCCAGTACTTC,CASSQSGSGETQYF
TRBJ1-2,TRBD1,TRBV19,-,TGTGCCAGTAGTAACAAGCTTCGGACAGGTGGAGGCTACACCTTC,CASSNKLRTGGGYTF
TRBJ1-5,-,TRBV6-1,-,TGTGCCAGCAGTGAAAGGGGTAATTCTGATCAGCCCCAGCATTTT,CASSERGNSDQPQHF
TRBJ2-1,TRBD2,TRBV30,medium-sized,TGTGCCTGGAGTCCCCCGGGACTAGACTACAATGAGCAGTTCTTC,CAWSPPGLDYNEQFF
TRBJ1-1,TRBD1,TRBV14,-,TGTGCCAGCAGCCAGGGGACAGTTTCGTCCGAAGCTTTCTTT,CASSQGTVSSEAFF
TRBJ2-2,TRBD1,TRBV10-3,-,TGTGCCATCAAGCGTATCGGACAGGGAAACACCGGGGAGCTGTTTTTT,CAIKRIGQGNTGELFF
TRBJ2-5,TRBD1,TRBV14,-,TGTGCCAGCAGCCAAGGACAGGGGGACGACTACCAAGAGACCCAGTACTTC,CASSQGQGDDYQETQYF
TRBJ2-5,TRBD2,TRBV5-4,-,TGTGCCAGCAGCATTGGACTAGCGGGGGGGACGGAGACCCAGTACTTC,CASSIGLAGGTETQYF
TRBJ2-3,TRBD2,TRBV11-3,-,TGTGCCAGCAGCTTAGAATTTGTTAGCGGGGGGGACACAGATACGCAGTATTTT,CASSLEFVSGGDTDTQYF
TRBJ2-3,-,TRBV30,few,TGTGCCTGGAGTGTACAGGCTCGAGATACGCAGTATTTT,CAWSVQARDTQYF
TRBJ2-7,-,TRBV19,-,TGTGCCAGTAGTATAGATTCCGGAGGGATGCACTACGAGCAGTACTTC,CASSIDSGGMHYEQYF
TRBJ2-1,TRBD2,TRBV19,-,TGTGCCAGTAGTGCCCGCGGGGGATTCTCCTACAATGAGCAGTTCTTC,CASSARGGFSYNEQFF
TRBJ1-2,TRBD1,TRBV9,-,TGTGCCAGCAGCGTGGGACAGGGGACTTTCTATGGCTACACCTTC,CASSVGQGTFYGYTF